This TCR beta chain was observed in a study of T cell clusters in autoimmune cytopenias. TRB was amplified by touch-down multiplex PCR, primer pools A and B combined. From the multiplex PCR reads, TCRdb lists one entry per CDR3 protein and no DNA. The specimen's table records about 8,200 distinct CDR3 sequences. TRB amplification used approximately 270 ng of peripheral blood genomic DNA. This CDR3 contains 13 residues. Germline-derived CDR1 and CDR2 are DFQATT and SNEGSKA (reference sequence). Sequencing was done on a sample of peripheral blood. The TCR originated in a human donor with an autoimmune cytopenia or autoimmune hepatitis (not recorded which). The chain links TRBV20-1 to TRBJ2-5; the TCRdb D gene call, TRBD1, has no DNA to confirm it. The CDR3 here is CSARARGGGKQYF.